Listed below are T cell receptor beta chains from one sample, sequenced in a study of Ad26.COV2.S vaccination and SARS-CoV-2 variants. Some clones are missing from TCRdb's copy, which holds only in-frame ones; the method was immunoSEQ multiplex PCR. The data hold 300,000 to 350,000 clones, with about 82% observed a single time. The specimen was peripheral blood, collected in a trial of Ad26.COV2.S vaccine versus placebo. The receptors derive from a person aged 18 to 65 who received the Ad26.COV2.S COVID-19 vaccine or a placebo. Each CDR3 is given with its conserved first and last residue. The D gene is left open where the match is weak. The size field is filled for only some rows; it gives once, few, many or a size class.

d_call: .
v_call: TRBV5-4
j_call: TRBJ2-3
clone_size: once
cdr3_aa: CASSPGILTDTQYF
cdr3_nt: TGTGCCAGCAGCCCGGGAATCCTCACAGATACGCAGTATTTT

d_call: .
v_call: TRBV5-1
j_call: TRBJ1-2
clone_size: .
cdr3_aa: CASSLITANYGYTF
cdr3_nt: TGCGCCAGCAGCTTGATTACGGCCAACTATGGCTACACCTTC

d_call: .
v_call: TRBV5-5
j_call: TRBJ1-2
clone_size: .
cdr3_aa: CASSQSSQGRYGYTF
cdr3_nt: TGTGCCAGCAGCCAGAGTTCACAGGGCCGCTATGGCTACACCTTC

d_call: TRBD1
v_call: TRBV24-1
j_call: TRBJ2-2
clone_size: .
cdr3_aa: CATSEGRGYGGELFF
cdr3_nt: TGTGCCACCAGTGAAGGCAGGGGGTATGGCGGGGAGCTGTTTTTT

d_call: .
v_call: TRBV5-1
j_call: TRBJ1-2
clone_size: .
cdr3_aa: CASSFGGASGGYTF
cdr3_nt: TGCGCCAGCAGCTTCGGAGGAGCCAGCGGTGGCTACACCTTC

d_call: TRBD1
v_call: TRBV6-2/TRBV6-3
j_call: TRBJ1-5
clone_size: .
cdr3_aa: CASSPGGQGYNQPQHF
cdr3_nt: TGTGCCAGCAGCCCCGGAGGACAGGGATACAATCAGCCCCAGCATTTT

d_call: .
v_call: TRBV18
j_call: TRBJ2-7
clone_size: .
cdr3_aa: CASSRGTQTYEQYF
cdr3_nt: TGTGCCAGCTCCCGGGGGACTCAGACCTACGAGCAGTACTTC

d_call: TRBD1
v_call: TRBV7-2
j_call: TRBJ1-5
clone_size: few
cdr3_aa: CASSFTGGQPQHF
cdr3_nt: TGTGCCAGCAGCTTCACAGGGGGTCAGCCCCAGCATTTT

d_call: TRBD2
v_call: TRBV4-1
j_call: TRBJ2-7
clone_size: .
cdr3_aa: CASSQGTSPLEQYF
cdr3_nt: TGCGCCAGCAGCCAAGGGACTAGCCCCCTCGAGCAGTACTTC

d_call: .
v_call: TRBV18
j_call: TRBJ1-2
clone_size: .
cdr3_aa: CASSPDRNYGYTF
cdr3_nt: TGTGCCAGCTCACCAGACAGGAACTATGGCTACACCTTC

d_call: .
v_call: TRBV4-1
j_call: TRBJ1-1
clone_size: .
cdr3_aa: CASSQGRGNTEAFF
cdr3_nt: TGCGCCAGCAGCCAAGGCAGGGGAAACACTGAAGCTTTCTTT

d_call: .
v_call: TRBV30
j_call: TRBJ1-1
clone_size: .
cdr3_aa: CAWKDKIEAFF
cdr3_nt: TGTGCCTGGAAGGACAAAATTGAAGCTTTCTTT

d_call: .
v_call: TRBV7-6
j_call: TRBJ1-1
clone_size: .
cdr3_aa: CASSLGGFEWGTEAFF
cdr3_nt: TGTGCCAGCAGCTTAGGGGGATTCGAGTGGGGCACTGAAGCTTTCTTT

d_call: .
v_call: TRBV11-2
j_call: TRBJ1-2
clone_size: .
cdr3_aa: CASSLDQSSKDYGYTF
cdr3_nt: TGTGCCAGCAGCCTCGACCAATCCTCAAAAGACTATGGCTACACCTTC

d_call: TRBD1
v_call: TRBV7-9
j_call: TRBJ2-3
clone_size: .
cdr3_aa: CAGHRGLDTDTQYF
cdr3_nt: TGTGCCGGACACAGGGGGCTAGACACAGATACGCAGTATTTT

d_call: TRBD1
v_call: TRBV10-3
j_call: TRBJ1-3
clone_size: .
cdr3_aa: CAISSTGGNTIYF
cdr3_nt: TGTGCCATCAGTTCGACAGGGGGAAACACCATATATTTT

d_call: .
v_call: TRBV4-3
j_call: TRBJ2-7
clone_size: .
cdr3_aa: CASSQELPVGYEQYF
cdr3_nt: TGCGCCAGCAGCCAAGAATTGCCAGTCGGCTACGAGCAGTACTTC

d_call: TRBD2
v_call: TRBV29-1
j_call: TRBJ2-1
clone_size: .
cdr3_aa: CSVGTSGGLGSYNEQFF
cdr3_nt: TGCAGCGTCGGGACTAGCGGGGGGTTAGGCTCCTACAATGAGCAGTTCTTC

d_call: TRBD1
v_call: TRBV11-3
j_call: TRBJ1-6
clone_size: .
cdr3_aa: CASGQDYNSPLHF
cdr3_nt: TGTGCCAGCGGACAGGACTATAATTCACCCCTCCACTTT

d_call: .
v_call: TRBV7-2
j_call: TRBJ2-1
clone_size: .
cdr3_aa: CASSQGGSYNEQFF
cdr3_nt: TGTGCCAGCAGTCAAGGGGGGTCCTACAATGAGCAGTTCTTC